These T cell receptor beta chains were read from a single sample in a study of post-analysis software for immune sequencing data. From the PCR reads, TCRdb called clonotypes with MiXCR, one entry per CDR3 protein. Of around 500,000 distinct CDR3 sequences in the sample, around a third were seen once. Sequencing was performed on blood. Source of these receptors: a girl aged 2 to 17 with multiple sclerosis. Each CDR3 is given with its conserved first and last residue. D genes are given only for firm matches. Part of the rows lack a size; the others show once, few, many or a class for expanded clones.

cdr3_nt	cdr3_aa	v_call	clone_size	d_call	j_call
TGTGCCAGCACGAAAGGACATCCCTACGAGCAGTACTTC	CASTKGHPYEQYF	TRBV6-6	-	-	TRBJ2-7
TGTGCCAGCAGTTCTAGCATCGGGGACAGGGCCCACTACAATGAGCAGTTCTTC	CASSSSIGDRAHYNEQFF	TRBV27	-	TRBD1	TRBJ2-1
TGTGCCAGCAGCCCAACCACCGGGGAGCTGTTTTTT	CASSPTTGELFF	TRBV11-2	-	-	TRBJ2-2
TGTGCCAGCAGTGAGACAGGCCCTTATGGCTACACCTTC	CASSETGPYGYTF	TRBV25-1	many	-	TRBJ1-2
TGTGCCAGCAGCTTCATCCACAATGAGCAGTTCTTC	CASSFIHNEQFF	TRBV11-2	few	-	TRBJ2-1
TGTGCCAGCAGTTCCACCGGGACAGGGGGGAGCAATGAGCAGTTCTTC	CASSSTGTGGSNEQFF	TRBV6-6	few	TRBD1	TRBJ2-1
TGTGCCAGCTCACCACCGAGTCACCAAGAGACCCAGTACTTC	CASSPPSHQETQYF	TRBV18	few	-	TRBJ2-5
TGCGCCAGCAGCCCTCGGACAGGGCAGAACACTGAGCAGTTCTTC	CASSPRTGQNTEQFF	TRBV5-1	few	TRBD1	TRBJ2-1
TGTGCCAGCAGTTACTCGACGGTCGGGGGGCGCAGGTCCCAGTACTTC	CASSYSTVGGRRSQYF	TRBV6-6	-	-	TRBJ2-5
TGTGCCAGCTCACCCGGGACTAGAACAGATACGCAGTATTTT	CASSPGTRTDTQYF	TRBV18	-	TRBD2	TRBJ2-3
TGCAGCGTTGAGGGTTTGTGGGACGGAGGACCCTATGGCTACACCTTC	CSVEGLWDGGPYGYTF	TRBV29-1	-	-	TRBJ1-2
TGTGCCAGCAGCCAAGGTACAGGGTACAGGTTGGGGGAGCAGTACTTC	CASSQGTGYRLGEQYF	TRBV14	-	-	TRBJ2-7
TGTGCCAGCAGCCAAGATCGGCCTAGCGGGAGCGAGCAGTACTTC	CASSQDRPSGSEQYF	TRBV3-1	few	TRBD2	TRBJ2-7
TGTGCCAGCAGTTTAGAGACGATAAGCAATCAGCCCCAGCATTTT	CASSLETISNQPQHF	TRBV28	-	-	TRBJ1-5
TGTGCCAGCAGCCCTGAGGGGGCCTACAATGAGCAGTTCTTC	CASSPEGAYNEQFF	TRBV14	-	-	TRBJ2-1
TGTGCCAGCAGTTTAGGGGAACGCCTTCCTGAAGCTTTCTTT	CASSLGERLPEAFF	TRBV28	-	-	TRBJ1-1
TGTGCCAGCAGCGTAGCCCCCGGACAGTCTAGCACAGATACGCAGTATTTT	CASSVAPGQSSTDTQYF	TRBV9	few	-	TRBJ2-3
TGTGCCAGCAACAATAGACAGGTTAAGGAAGCTTTCTTT	CASNNRQVKEAFF	TRBV12-3/TRBV12-4	once	-	TRBJ1-1
TGCAGTGCTAGGGTCAGCGGGGGCGTGGGAGAGACCCAGTACTTC	CSARVSGGVGETQYF	TRBV20-1	-	TRBD2	TRBJ2-5
TGTGCCAGCAGTTTATCCCCCACAGGGGACTATGGCTACACCTTC	CASSLSPTGDYGYTF	TRBV27	-	TRBD1	TRBJ1-2
TGTGCCAGCAGCTGGTTCGGCAGCGCAACTAATGAAAAACTGTTTTTT	CASSWFGSATNEKLFF	TRBV7-9	-	-	TRBJ1-4
TGTGCCAGCGGTCTGAGGGGCACAGATACGCAGTATTTT	CASGLRGTDTQYF	TRBV2	few	-	TRBJ2-3
TGCGCCAGCAGCTTGGTAGGGGACCCCGGGGAGGAGCAGTTCTTC	CASSLVGDPGEEQFF	TRBV5-1	few	-	TRBJ2-1
TGTGCCAGCAGCTTGACGGGGGTTGGAAACACCATATATTTT	CASSLTGVGNTIYF	TRBV11-3	once	-	TRBJ1-3